This T cell receptor (beta chain) was retrieved from a study of blood T cell repertoires in COVID-19. Assay: immunoSEQ multiplex PCR; the TCRdb copy retains only in-frame clones and omits some. The sample lists more than 300,000 clones; about 89% were seen once. This CDR3 has 18 residues. Germline V CDR1 and CDR2: SGHNT, YENEEA. V gave up 0 bases and J gave up 0 bases, with 17 bases separating them. The specimen was peripheral blood. This TCR was recovered from a woman aged 50 to 60 with COVID-19, enrolled during active disease. The chain recombines TRBV11-3 with TRBJ1-2; D gene unclear. Written as DNA, the CDR3 is TGTGCCAGCAGCTTAGATCTGACGTGGCGGAGACCTAACTATGGCTACACCTTC. Amino acids: CASSLDLTWRRPNYGYTF.